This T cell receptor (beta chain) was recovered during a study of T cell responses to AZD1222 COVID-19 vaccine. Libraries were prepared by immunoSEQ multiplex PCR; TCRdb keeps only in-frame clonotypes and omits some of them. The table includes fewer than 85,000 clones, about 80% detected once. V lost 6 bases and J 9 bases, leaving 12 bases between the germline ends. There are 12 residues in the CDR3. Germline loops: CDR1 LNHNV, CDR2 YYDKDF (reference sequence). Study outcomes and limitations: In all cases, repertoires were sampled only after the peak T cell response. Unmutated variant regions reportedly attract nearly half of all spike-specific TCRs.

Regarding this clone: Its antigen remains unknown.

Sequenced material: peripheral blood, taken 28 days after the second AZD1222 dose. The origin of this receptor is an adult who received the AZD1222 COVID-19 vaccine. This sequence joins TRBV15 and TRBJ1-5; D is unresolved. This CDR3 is CATRDSGGPQHF. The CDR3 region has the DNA TGTGCCACCAGAGATTCCGGAGGGCCCCAGCATTTT.